The subject of this entry is one TCR beta chain. The repertoire was sequenced with immunoSEQ multiplex PCR; TCRdb's copy has only in-frame clones and lacks some. The repertoire holds 200,000 to 250,000 clones, around nine tenths seen once, with about 2.5% in the top ten. The junction had 6 bases not matched to a gene; V was cut back by 3 bases and J by 4 bases. The germline gives CDR1 SGHDT, CDR2 YYEEEE. The CDR3 loop spans 15 amino acids. The data are from a study of blood T cell repertoires in COVID-19. This sequence was found in a woman aged 55-69 years with acute or convalescent COVID-19. Sequencing was carried out using peripheral blood. V and J are TRBV5-6 and TRBJ1-4; 7 nucleotides line up with TRBD1. In DNA, the CDR3 is TGTGCCAGCAGCTCTGCGGGACAGCTTAATGAAAAACTGTTTTTT. Translating gives CASSSAGQLNEKLFF.